The 8 T cell receptor beta chains reported below all come from one sample, sequenced in a study of shared clonotypes between healthy human individuals. Naive CD8 cells comprised CD45RO-negative, CCR7-positively selected cells, excluding terminally differentiated effector memory CD45RA+ cells. Using immunoSEQ multiplex PCR, the repertoire was profiled, and TCRdb retains in-frame clones only, with some absent. Counted here are approximately 1.9 million clones, over 85% occurring once; the ten biggest clones make up around 1.7%. The sequencing sample was made of naive CD8+ T cells from PBMCs. The receptors stem from a man aged 18 to 35 in good health. Some clones in this sample may be carry-over from other donors' samples.

The chain uses TRBV7-8 and TRBJ2-3; D is uncertain. Looked up from germline, CDR1 is SGHVS and CDR2 is FQNEAQ. The CDR3 totals 12 residues. V was pared by 5 bases and J by 4 bases, with 7 bases between. The CDR3 protein is CASSALPDTQYF. The CDR3, as DNA: TGTGCCAGCAGCGCGTTGCCAGATACGCAGTATTTT. The variable domain in full, completed from reference TRBV7-8 and TRBJ2-3, reads GAGVSQSPRYKVAKRGQDVALRCDPISGHVSLFWYQQALGQGPEFLTYFQNEAQLDKSGLPSDRFFAERPEGSVSTLKIQRTQQEDSAVYLCASSALPDTQYFGPGTRLTVL.

This chain joins TRBV9 and TRBJ2-6; 8 nucleotides align to TRBD1. The CDR3 totals 18 residues. The germline gives CDR1 SGDLS, CDR2 YYNGEE. The junction had 8 bases not matched to a gene; V was cut back by 3 bases and J by 0 bases. CDR3 bases: TGTGCCAGCAGCGCCAGAACAGGGGGAGGCTCTGGGGCCAACGTCCTGACTTTC. This codes for CASSARTGGGSGANVLTF.

The V and J genes are TRBV23-1 and TRBJ2-5; 9 nucleotides agree with TRBD2. TRBV23-1 is an open reading frame whose function is uncertain. The J segment lost 0 bases and the V segment lost 4 bases, leaving 9 bases of the junction unmatched. This CDR3 has 17 amino acids. This CDR3 is CASSRKERLADQETQYF. In nucleotides, the CDR3 is TGCGCCAGCAGTCGCAAGGAGAGACTAGCGGACCAAGAGACCCAGTACTTC.

V is TRBV7-9 and J is TRBJ1-2, with TRBD1 matching over 8 bases. The CDR3 loop spans 12 amino acids. Germline V gene lookup returns CDR1 SEHNR and CDR2 FQNEAQ (reference sequence). J was trimmed by 10 bases and V by 3 bases; bases with no gene match: 4. CDR3 nucleotides: TGTGCCAGCAGCTTGGACAGGGCGGCCTACACCTTC. It specifies CASSLDRAAYTF.

The V call is TRBV29-1, the J call TRBJ2-7, with 8 bases lining up with TRBD1. The V and J ends lost 5 bases and 4 bases, in that order; junction bases with no gene match: 7. The CDR3 totals 13 residues. CDR1 is SQVTM and CDR2 is ANQGSEA in the germline V gene. The chain's CDR3 is CSVMTGAGYEQYF. DNA of the CDR3: TGCAGCGTTATGACAGGGGCGGGTTACGAGCAGTACTTC.

The V gene is TRBV7-9, the J gene TRBJ1-5; 7 bases match TRBD1. There are 14 residues in the CDR3. V gave up 5 bases and J gave up 5 bases; unmatched junction bases: 6. CDR1 SEHNR and CDR2 FQNEAQ come from the germline V gene (reference sequence). The CDR3 sequence is CASSHGQAYQPQHF. CDR3 coding DNA: TGTGCCAGCAGCCACGGACAGGCGTATCAGCCCCAGCATTTT.

This chain links TRBV19 with TRBJ1-1; D unclear. CDR3 length: 10 amino acids. Germline values: CDR1 LNHDA, CDR2 SQIVND (reference sequence). V lost 9 bases to trimming and J lost 7 bases, with 9 bases between them. The DNA for the CDR3 is TGTGCCAGCGGGGATTTTGAAGCTTTCTTT. This translates into CASGDFEAFF. Using reference TRBV19 and TRBJ1-1 for the parts outside the CDR3, the full variable domain is DGGITQSPKYLFRKEGQNVTLSCEQNLNHDAMYWYRQDPGQGLRLIYYSQIVNDFQKGDIAEGYSVSREKKESFPLTVTSAQKNPTAFYLCASGDFEAFFGQGTRLTVV.

As for this clone: This sample also contains other DNA sequences that code for the same CDR3. The V and J genes are TRBV9 and TRBJ2-6; TRBD1 matches at 7 bases. Germline CDR1 is SGDLS and CDR2 is YYNGEE. This CDR3 contains 15 residues. With V trimmed by 4 bases and J by 2 bases, 3 bases remained unmatched. CDR3 amino acids: CASSPRGPGANVLTF. CDR3 nucleotides: TGTGCCAGCAGCCCTAGGGGGCCTGGGGCCAACGTCCTGACTTTC.